The rows below give T cell receptor beta chains drawn from one sample of a study of tumor-infiltrating lymphocytes in primary liver carcinoma. TCRdb passed the multiplex PCR reads through MiXCR, listing each CDR3 protein once. The repertoire includes 100,000 to 150,000 distinct CDR3 sequences, approximately 64% of them detected once, and 8% to 9% sits in the top ten. The source material was liver tumor tissue from sampling region 3. These receptors came from a woman aged 55-69 years with primary liver carcinoma and hepatitis B virus infection. The conserved cysteine and the conserved F or W are not part of the CDR3 here.

j_call v_call cdr3_aa
TRBJ2-7 TRBV10-3 AISGREGDEQY
TRBJ2-1 TRBV5-8 ASSQGLAGVGEQF
TRBJ2-2 TRBV14 ASSIQGFDTGELL
TRBJ2-1 TRBV6-2/TRBV6-3 ASKTSVSIRDNEQF
TRBJ2-1 TRBV6-1 ASRLMGAGVSDEQF
TRBJ2-4 TRBV6-6 ANSYSLLVKNIQY
TRBJ2-1 TRBV29-1 SVRLAGWFNEQF
TRBJ2-3 TRBV11-3 ASNFGTGFTDRQY
TRBJ2-1 TRBV6-1 ASTSGTSFYNEQF
TRBJ2-5 TRBV12-3/TRBV12-4 ASSLRKTQY
TRBJ2-7 TRBV11-2 ASSETGTSFYWQY
TRBJ2-2 TRBV11-2 AISRERTGELF
TRBJ2-3 TRBV5-4 ASSFPTGGFTDTQY
TRBJ1-2 TRBV11-2 VNSLDRVDAYGYT
TRBJ1-3 TRBV11-2 ASSSRPDRGAYTGNTVY
TRBJ1-1 TRBV5-5 ASNFPTTNTEAF
TRBJ1-2 TRBV6-5 VSSYLGATYGYT
TRBJ2-1 TRBV28 ASTRLAFNEQS
TRBJ2-7 TRBV6-1 ASSEAGGRSYEQY
TRBJ2-7 TRBV29-1 SVVRGTNSYEQY